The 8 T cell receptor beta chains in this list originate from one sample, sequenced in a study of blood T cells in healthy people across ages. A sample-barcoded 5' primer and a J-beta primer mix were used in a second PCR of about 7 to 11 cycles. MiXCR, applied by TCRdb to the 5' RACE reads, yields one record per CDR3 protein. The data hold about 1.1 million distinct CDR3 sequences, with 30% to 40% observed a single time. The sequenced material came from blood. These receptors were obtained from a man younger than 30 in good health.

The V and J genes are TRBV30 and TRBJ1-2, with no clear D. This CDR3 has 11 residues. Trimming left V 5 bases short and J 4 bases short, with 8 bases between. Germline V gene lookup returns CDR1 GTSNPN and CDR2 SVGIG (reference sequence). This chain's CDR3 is CAWYRGYGYTF. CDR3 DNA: TGTGCCTGGTACCGTGGCTATGGCTACACCTTC.

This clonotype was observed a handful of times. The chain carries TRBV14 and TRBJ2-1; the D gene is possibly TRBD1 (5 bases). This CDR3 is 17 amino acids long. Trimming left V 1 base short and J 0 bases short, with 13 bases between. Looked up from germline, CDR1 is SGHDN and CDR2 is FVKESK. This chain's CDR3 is CASSQVRQTRSYNEQFF. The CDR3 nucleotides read TGTGCCAGCAGCCAAGTCCGACAGACCCGCTCCTACAATGAGCAGTTCTTC.

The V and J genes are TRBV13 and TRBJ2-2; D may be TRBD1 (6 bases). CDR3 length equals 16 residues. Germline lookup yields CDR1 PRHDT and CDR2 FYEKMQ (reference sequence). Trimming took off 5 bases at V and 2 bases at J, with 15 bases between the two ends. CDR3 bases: TGTGCCAGCAGCAGAGGACAGAGCAGAAACACCGGGGAGCTGTTTTTT. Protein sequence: CASSRGQSRNTGELFF.

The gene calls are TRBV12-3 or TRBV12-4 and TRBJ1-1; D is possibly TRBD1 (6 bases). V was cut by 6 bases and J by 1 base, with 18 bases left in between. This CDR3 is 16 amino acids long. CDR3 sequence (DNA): TGTGCCAGCAGACGAACCCTAGGACAGCCGAACACTGAAGCTTTCTTT. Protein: CASRRTLGQPNTEAFF.

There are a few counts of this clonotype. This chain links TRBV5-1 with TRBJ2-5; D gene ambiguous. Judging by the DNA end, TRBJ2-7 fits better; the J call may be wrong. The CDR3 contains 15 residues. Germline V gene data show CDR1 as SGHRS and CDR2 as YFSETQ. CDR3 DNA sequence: TGCGCCAGCAGTTTAGACCGGGCCTACAACTACGAGCAGTACTTC. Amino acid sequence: CASSLDRAYNYEQYF.

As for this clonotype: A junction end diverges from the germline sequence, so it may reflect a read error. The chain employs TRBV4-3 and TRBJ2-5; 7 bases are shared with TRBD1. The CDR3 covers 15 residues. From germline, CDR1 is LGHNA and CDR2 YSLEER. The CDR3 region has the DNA TGCGCCAACAGCCAAGGGGGCGTAGGTCAAGAGACCCAGTACTTC. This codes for CANSQGGVGQETQYF.

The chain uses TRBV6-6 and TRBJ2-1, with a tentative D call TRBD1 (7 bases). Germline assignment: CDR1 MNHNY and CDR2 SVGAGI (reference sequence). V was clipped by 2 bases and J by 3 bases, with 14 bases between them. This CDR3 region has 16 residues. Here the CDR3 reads CASSYEEGAHYNEQFF. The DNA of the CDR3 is TGTGCCAGCAGTTACGAGGAGGGGGCGCACTACAATGAGCAGTTCTTC.

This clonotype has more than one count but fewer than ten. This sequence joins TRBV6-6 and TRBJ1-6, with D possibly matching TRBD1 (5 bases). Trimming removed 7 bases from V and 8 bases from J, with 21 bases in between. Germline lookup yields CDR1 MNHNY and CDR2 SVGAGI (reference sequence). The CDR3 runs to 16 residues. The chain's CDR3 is CASTLLPGTEDSPLHF. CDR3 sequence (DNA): TGTGCCAGCACTCTTCTTCCCGGGACCGAGGATTCACCCCTCCACTTT.